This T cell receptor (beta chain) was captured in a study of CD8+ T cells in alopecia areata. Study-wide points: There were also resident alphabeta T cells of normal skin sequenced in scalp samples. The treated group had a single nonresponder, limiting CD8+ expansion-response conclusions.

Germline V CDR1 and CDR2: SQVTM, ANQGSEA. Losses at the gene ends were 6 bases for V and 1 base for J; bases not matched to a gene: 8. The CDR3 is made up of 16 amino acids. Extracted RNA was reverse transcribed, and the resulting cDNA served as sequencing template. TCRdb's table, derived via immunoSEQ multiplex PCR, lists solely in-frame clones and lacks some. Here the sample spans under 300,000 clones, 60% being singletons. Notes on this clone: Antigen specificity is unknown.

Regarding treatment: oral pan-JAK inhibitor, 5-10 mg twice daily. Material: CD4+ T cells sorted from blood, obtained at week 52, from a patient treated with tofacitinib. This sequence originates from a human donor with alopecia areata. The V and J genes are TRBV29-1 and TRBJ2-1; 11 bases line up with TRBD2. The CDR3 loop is CSVGLAAQQSYNEQFF. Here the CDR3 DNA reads TGCAGCGTGGGACTAGCGGCCCAGCAGTCCTACAATGAGCAGTTCTTC.